This T cell receptor (beta chain) originates from a study of immune heterogeneity within non-small cell lung tumors. Worth noting for this clonotype: A much bigger clone sits one base away, suggesting this may be a read error.

The CDR3 totals 16 residues. Looked up from germline, CDR1 is LGHNA and CDR2 is YNFKEQ. Template input was genomic DNA from bulk tumor (about 600 ng per sample). Taken during surgery, several biopsies per primary tumor were spaced as far apart as possible within the tumor mass. The cohort was untreated, with newly diagnosed non-small cell lung cancer undergoing curative surgery. A multiplex PCR containing 32 V primers and 13 J primers was used to amplify TCR beta CDR3. Each CDR3 protein is one row after TCRdb ran MiXCR on the multiplex PCR reads. The sample carries 8,500 to 13,000 distinct CDR3 sequences, just under 30% recorded once.

This sequence joins TRBV4-2 and TRBJ1-2; D may be TRBD1 (5 bases). Sequencing input: lung tumor tissue. The clonotype originates from a woman aged 50 to 60 with non-small cell lung cancer. The CDR3 bases are TGTGCCAGCAGCCCGGGGGGGATAGCCGGCAACTATGGCTGCACCTTC. It specifies CASSPGGIAGNYGCTF.